This passage covers 18 T cell receptor beta chains from one sample sequenced in a study of pediatric ulcerative colitis (dated by TCRdb to between 2017 and 2020). Library preparation employed the immunoSEQ multiplex PCR assay. This immuneACCESS table, as held by TCRdb, lists in-frame sequences with V and J called but not all clones. Of the missing ones, under half trace to an unresolved V gene in checked studies; the others have no known cause. This sample holds over a thousand clones; roughly 88% were observed only once. The ten largest account for just over 3% of the sample. The sequencing sample was made of blood. These receptors all stem from a boy younger than 18 with severe ulcerative colitis.

The CDR3 here is CASSTKINYGYTF. The CDR3 region has the DNA TGTGCCAGCAGCACCAAAATCAACTATGGCTACACCTTC. The gene calls are TRBV7-8 and TRBJ1-2; D is undetermined. The germline V and J ends were trimmed by 5 bases and 2 bases, with 9 bases remaining between them. The CDR3 is made up of 13 amino acids. Germline CDR1 and CDR2: SGHVS and FQNEAQ.

The J gene is TRBJ2-1, the V gene TRBV30; D not certain. This CDR3 contains 12 residues. Germline V gene lookup returns CDR1 GTSNPN and CDR2 SVGIG (reference sequence). V dropped 3 bases and J dropped 4 bases, with 7 bases sitting between them. The CDR3, as DNA: TGTGCCTGGAGGGCTTCATACAATGAGCAGTTCTTC. Protein: CAWRASYNEQFF.

The CDR3 DNA reads as TGTGCCAGCAGTTACCCAGGATTAAGCTCTGGAAACACCATATATTTT. This codes for CASSYPGLSSGNTIYF. V gene TRBV6-9 combines with J gene TRBJ1-3; D is ambiguous. The V end lost 3 bases, the J end lost 0 bases, and 12 bases lay between the germline ends. Germline assignment: CDR1 MNHGY and CDR2 SVAAGI. There are 16 residues in the CDR3.

The chain uses TRBV29-1 and TRBJ1-4; TRBD1 is a possible D gene (6 bases). The CDR3 totals 11 residues. Per germline, CDR1 SQVTM and CDR2 ANQGSEA. Trimming pared 6 bases from V and 8 bases from J, leaving 10 bases between. For the CDR3, the DNA is TGCAGCGTCAAGGGGGGAGAAAAACTGTTTTTT. Translation gives CSVKGGEKLFF.

This chain connects TRBV7-9 to TRBJ2-1, with 9 nucleotides matching TRBD2. In germline, CDR1 is SEHNR, CDR2 FQNEAQ (reference sequence). The CDR3 runs to 17 residues. The V gene end was trimmed by 5 bases and the J gene end by 4 bases; junction bases not matched to a gene: 12. This CDR3 reads CASSPILAGVRYNEQFF. The CDR3 DNA reads TGTGCCAGCAGCCCAATCTTAGCGGGAGTTAGGTACAATGAGCAGTTCTTC.

The chain employs TRBV7-9 and TRBJ2-5; the D gene could be TRBD1 or TRBD2 (5 bases each). The CDR3 has 14 residues. Germline V gene data show CDR1 as SEHNR and CDR2 as FQNEAQ (reference sequence). V was clipped by 3 bases and J by 6 bases, with 14 bases between them. The CDR3 is CASSFPGTGKTQYF. The CDR3 bases are TGTGCCAGCAGCTTCCCCGGGACGGGGAAGACCCAGTACTTC.

The CDR3 is CASSLGVGGAPTNEKLFF. CDR3 coding DNA: TGTGCCAGCAGCTTGGGGGTCGGGGGCGCCCCAACTAATGAAAAACTGTTTTTT. This sequence joins TRBV5-5 and TRBJ1-4, with D possibly being TRBD1 (6 bases). Trimming left V 0 bases short and J 0 bases short, with 15 bases between. CDR1 is SGHKS, CDR2 YYEKEE, per germline (reference sequence). The CDR3 covers 18 residues. Full variable domain (outside the CDR3, taken from reference TRBV5-5 and TRBJ1-4): DAGVTQSPTHLIKTRGQQVTLRCSPISGHKSVSWYQQVLGQGPQFIFQYYEKEERGRGNFPDRFSARQFPNYSSELNVNALLLGDSALYLCASSLGVGGAPTNEKLFFGSGTQLSVL.

The rearrangement links TRBV5-6 to TRBJ2-1; perhaps TRBD2 as D (5 bases). V lost 0 bases to trimming and J lost 4 bases, with 11 bases between them. Germline-derived CDR1 and CDR2 are SGHDT and YYEEEE. CDR3 length: 15 amino acids. The CDR3 region is CASSLVSGVYNEQFF. CDR3 nucleotides: TGTGCCAGCAGCTTGGTAAGCGGAGTTTACAATGAGCAGTTCTTC.

The chain is built from TRBV4-1 and TRBJ2-7; a weak D match, TRBD2 (5 bases). Germline lookup yields CDR1 MGHRA and CDR2 YSYEKL. The ends were cut back, 0 bases at V and 5 bases at J, with 17 bases in the middle. The CDR3 loop spans 16 amino acids. Here the CDR3 DNA reads TGCGCCAGCAGCCAAGATAGGGCCCGGGGAGTGGACGAGCAGTACTTC. Its protein is CASSQDRARGVDEQYF.

This clone was seen a single time. V and J are TRBV5-4 and TRBJ2-5; perhaps TRBD1 as D (5 bases). Trimming pared 3 bases from V and 4 bases from J, leaving 13 bases between. CDR1 and CDR2 (germline): SGHNT, YYREEE (reference sequence). CDR3 length equals 14 residues. CDR3 in amino acids: CASSSRGGGETQYF. The CDR3 region has the DNA TGTGCCAGCAGCTCTAGGGGTGGTGGAGAGACCCAGTACTTC.

The CDR3 reads CASSLVQGYEQYF. The DNA of the CDR3 is TGTGCCAGCAGTTTAGTACAGGGCTACGAGCAGTACTTC. V gene TRBV27 combines with J gene TRBJ2-7, with D possibly being TRBD1 (6 bases). This CDR3 spans 13 amino acids. Germline loops: CDR1 MNHEY, CDR2 SMNVEV (reference sequence). Trimming pared 2 bases from V and 3 bases from J, leaving 8 bases between.

The chain couples TRBV6-1 to TRBJ1-1, with 9 bases matching TRBD1. Germline values: CDR1 MNHNS, CDR2 SASEGT. The CDR3 spans 14 residues. V lost 6 bases, J lost 2 bases, and 4 bases stayed unmatched. The CDR3 nucleotides are TGTGCCAGCAGGGGGACAGGGACTAACACTGAAGCTTTCTTT. It yields the protein CASRGTGTNTEAFF.

This clone was found once. The chain joins TRBV11-2 to TRBJ1-1; D gene unclear. Deletions cut 6 bases from V and 1 base from J, with 9 bases between. The CDR3 totals 13 residues. Looked up from germline, CDR1 is SGHAT and CDR2 is FQNNGV. CDR3 bases: TGTGCCAGCAGTCCTTTTGGGAACACTGAAGCTTTCTTT. Amino acid sequence: CASSPFGNTEAFF. Looking up the rest from reference TRBV11-2 and TRBJ1-1 gives the full variable domain: EAGVAQSPRYKIIEKRQSVAFWCNPISGHATLYWYQQILGQGPKLLIQFQNNGVVDDSQLPKDRFSAERLKGVDSTLKIQPAKLEDSAVYLCASSPFGNTEAFFGQGTRLTVV.

The chain is built from TRBV10-2 and TRBJ2-1; TRBD2 aligns across 11 bases. After removal of 6 bases from V and 7 bases from J, the junction contained 11 bases not matched to a gene. The CDR3 totals 16 residues. Per the germline V gene, CDR1 is WSHSY and CDR2 is SAAADI. The CDR3 loop is CASRSISGGAGNEQFF. CDR3 sequence (DNA): TGCGCCAGCAGGTCGATTAGCGGGGGGGCAGGGAATGAGCAGTTCTTC.

This rearrangement joins TRBV5-1 to TRBJ2-1, with 9 bases that match TRBD1. There are 16 residues in the CDR3. V lost 4 bases, J lost 2 bases, and 7 bases stayed unmatched. CDR1 and CDR2 from the germline V gene are SGHRS and YFSETQ. CDR3 nucleotides: TGCGCCAGCAGCGGACGACAGGGGGGCACCTACAATGAGCAGTTCTTC. This sequence encodes CASSGRQGGTYNEQFF.

This rearrangement joins TRBV4-3 to TRBJ2-1; D is unresolved. The CDR3 consists of 15 residues. The germline gives CDR1 LGHNA, CDR2 YSLEER. Trimming took off 0 bases at V and 6 bases at J, with 12 bases between the two ends. The CDR3 nucleotides are TGCGCCAGCAGCCAAGATGGGTCTACCTTCAATGAGCAGTTCTTC. Its translation: CASSQDGSTFNEQFF.

The chain employs TRBV21-1 and TRBJ1-1; the DNA was not used to check the table's D call, TRBD1. TRBV21-1 is shown as a pseudogene. This CDR3 comprises 14 residues. CDR3 DNA: TGTGCCACGCACAGGGGGCCCGGCTTGCCTGAAGCTTTCTTT. Protein: CATHRGPGLPEAFF.

The chain recombines TRBV7-6 with TRBJ2-7, with a possible D match to TRBD2 (6 bases). V was cut by 5 bases and J by 7 bases, with 18 bases left in between. Germline lookup yields CDR1 SGHVS and CDR2 FNYEAQ. The CDR3 spans 14 residues. CDR3 sequence: CASSARAVGSEQYV. CDR3 nucleotides: TGTGCCAGCAGCGCCCGGGCGGTCGGGAGTGAGCAGTACGTC.